This T cell receptor (beta chain) was identified in a study of cytomegalovirus exposure and HLA in healthy donors. Study-wide context: An earlier analysis identified more than 95 million unique TCR beta sequences in about 200 million T cells. Early released data had 80 million or so unique TCRs, all coming from HLA-typed donors.

Study-level results: DRB1 had the most TCR associations and HLA-C the fewest, a later analysis found, with rates varying by HLA locus.

The study sampled nominally healthy donors, though unrecorded immune exposures were likely. Trimming pared 0 bases from V and 1 base from J, leaving 9 bases between. The CDR3 is 15 residues long. CDR1 and CDR2 from the germline V gene are SGHDN and FVKESK. Vbeta (60) and Jbeta (13) primers were used in the PCR. The repertoire was sequenced with immunoSEQ multiplex PCR; TCRdb's copy has only in-frame clones and lacks some. The sample holds 12,000 to 15,000 clones; approximately 57% are singletons and the top ten take around a sixth. For this clone: The target antigen is unknown.

Sequenced sample: PBMCs. This chain links TRBV14 with TRBJ2-5; D may be TRBD2 (6 bases). This sequence was found in a woman aged 45-65 years in good health and CMV-seropositive. The CDR3 loop reads CASSQDAGPQETQYF. The CDR3 DNA reads TGTGCCAGCAGCCAAGACGCGGGGCCCCAAGAGACCCAGTACTTC.